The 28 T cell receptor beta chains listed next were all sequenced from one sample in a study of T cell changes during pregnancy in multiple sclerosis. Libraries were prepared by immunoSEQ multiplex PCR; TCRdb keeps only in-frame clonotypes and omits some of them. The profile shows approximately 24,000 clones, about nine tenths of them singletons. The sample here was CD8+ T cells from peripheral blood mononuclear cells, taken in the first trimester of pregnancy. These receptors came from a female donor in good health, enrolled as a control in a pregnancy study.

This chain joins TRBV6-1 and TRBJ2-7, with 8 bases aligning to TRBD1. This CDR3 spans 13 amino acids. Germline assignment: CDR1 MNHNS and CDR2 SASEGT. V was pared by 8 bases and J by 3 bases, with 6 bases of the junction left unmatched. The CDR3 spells CASLDRVFYEQYF. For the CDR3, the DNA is TGTGCCAGCCTGGACAGGGTATTCTACGAGCAGTACTTC.

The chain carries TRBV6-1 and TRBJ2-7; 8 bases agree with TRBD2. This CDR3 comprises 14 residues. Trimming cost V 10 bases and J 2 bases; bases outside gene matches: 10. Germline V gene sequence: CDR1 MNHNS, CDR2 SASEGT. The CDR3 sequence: CATRSGELAYEQYF. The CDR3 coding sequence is TGTGCCACCCGTAGCGGGGAGCTGGCCTACGAGCAGTACTTC.

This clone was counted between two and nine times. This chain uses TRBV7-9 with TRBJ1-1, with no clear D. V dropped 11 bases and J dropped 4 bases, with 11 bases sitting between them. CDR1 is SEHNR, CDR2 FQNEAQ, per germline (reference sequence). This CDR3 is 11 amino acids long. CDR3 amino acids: CAFQAGTEAFF. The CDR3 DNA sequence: TGTGCCTTCCAGGCGGGCACTGAAGCTTTCTTT.

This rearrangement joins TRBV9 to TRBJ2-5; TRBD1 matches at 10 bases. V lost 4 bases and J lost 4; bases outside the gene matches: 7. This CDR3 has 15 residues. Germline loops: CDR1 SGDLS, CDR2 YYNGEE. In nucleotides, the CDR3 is TGTGCCAGCAGCTTAGGGACAGGGGAAGGAGAGACCCAGTACTTC. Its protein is CASSLGTGEGETQYF.

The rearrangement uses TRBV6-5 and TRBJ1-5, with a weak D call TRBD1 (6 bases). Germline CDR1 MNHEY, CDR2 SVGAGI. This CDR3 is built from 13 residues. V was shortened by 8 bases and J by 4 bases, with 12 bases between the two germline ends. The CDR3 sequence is CASAGAKNQPQHF. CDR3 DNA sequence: TGTGCCAGCGCAGGGGCGAAAAATCAGCCCCAGCATTTT.

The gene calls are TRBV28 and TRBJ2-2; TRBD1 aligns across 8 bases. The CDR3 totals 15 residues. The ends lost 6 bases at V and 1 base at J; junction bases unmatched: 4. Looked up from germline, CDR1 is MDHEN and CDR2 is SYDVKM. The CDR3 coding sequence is TGTGCCAGCAGCGCCGGGACAGGGAACACCGGGGAGCTGTTTTTT. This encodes CASSAGTGNTGELFF.

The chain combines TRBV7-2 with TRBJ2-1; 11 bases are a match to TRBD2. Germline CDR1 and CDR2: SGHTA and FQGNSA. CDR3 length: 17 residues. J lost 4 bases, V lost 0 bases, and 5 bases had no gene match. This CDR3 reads CASSLALRLAGYNEQFF. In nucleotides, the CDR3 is TGTGCCAGCAGCTTAGCGCTAAGACTAGCGGGGTACAATGAGCAGTTCTTC.

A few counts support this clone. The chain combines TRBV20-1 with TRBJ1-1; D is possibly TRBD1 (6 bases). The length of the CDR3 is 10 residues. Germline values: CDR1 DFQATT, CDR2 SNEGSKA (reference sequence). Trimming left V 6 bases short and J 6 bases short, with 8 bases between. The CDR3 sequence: CSATGSEAFF. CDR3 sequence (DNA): TGCAGTGCAACAGGGTCTGAAGCTTTCTTT.

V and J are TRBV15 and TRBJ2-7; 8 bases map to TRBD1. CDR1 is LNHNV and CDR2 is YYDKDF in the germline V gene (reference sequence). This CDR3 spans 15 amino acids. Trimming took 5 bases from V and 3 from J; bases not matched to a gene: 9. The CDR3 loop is CATSGGSGQGYEQYF. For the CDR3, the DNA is TGTGCCACCAGCGGTGGGTCAGGACAGGGCTACGAGCAGTACTTC.

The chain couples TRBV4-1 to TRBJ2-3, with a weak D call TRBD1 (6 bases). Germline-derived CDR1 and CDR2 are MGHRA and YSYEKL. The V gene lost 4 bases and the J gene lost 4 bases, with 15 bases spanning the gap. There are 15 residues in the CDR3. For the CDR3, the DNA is TGCGCCAGCAGCCTTAAACAGGGATCCGCAGATACGCAGTATTTT. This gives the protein CASSLKQGSADTQYF.

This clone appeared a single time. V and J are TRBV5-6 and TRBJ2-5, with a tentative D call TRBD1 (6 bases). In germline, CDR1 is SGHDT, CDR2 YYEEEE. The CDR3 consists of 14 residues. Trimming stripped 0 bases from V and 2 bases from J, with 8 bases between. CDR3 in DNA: TGTGCCAGCAGCTTGGCAACAGGGCAAGAGACCCAGTACTTC. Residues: CASSLATGQETQYF.

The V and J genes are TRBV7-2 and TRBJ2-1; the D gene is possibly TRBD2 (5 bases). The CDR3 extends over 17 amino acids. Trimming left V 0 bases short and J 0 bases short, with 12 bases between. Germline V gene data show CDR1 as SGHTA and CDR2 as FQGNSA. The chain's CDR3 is CASSLARRLSSYNEQFF. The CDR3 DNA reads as TGTGCCAGCAGCTTAGCACGGCGACTAAGCTCCTACAATGAGCAGTTCTTC.

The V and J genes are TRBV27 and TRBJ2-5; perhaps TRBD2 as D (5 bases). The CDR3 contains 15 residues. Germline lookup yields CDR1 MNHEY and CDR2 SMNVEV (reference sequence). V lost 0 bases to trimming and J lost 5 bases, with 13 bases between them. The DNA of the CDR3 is TGTGCCAGCAGTTTATCGGCTAGCCTGGTGGAGACCCAGTACTTC. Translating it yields CASSLSASLVETQYF.

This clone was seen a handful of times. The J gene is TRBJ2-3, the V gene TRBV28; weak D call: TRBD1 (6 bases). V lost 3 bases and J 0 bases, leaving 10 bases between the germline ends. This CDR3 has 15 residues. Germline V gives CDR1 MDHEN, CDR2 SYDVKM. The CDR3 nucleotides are TGTGCCAGCAGTTTGGAGGACAGTAGCACAGATACGCAGTATTTT. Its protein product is CASSLEDSSTDTQYF.

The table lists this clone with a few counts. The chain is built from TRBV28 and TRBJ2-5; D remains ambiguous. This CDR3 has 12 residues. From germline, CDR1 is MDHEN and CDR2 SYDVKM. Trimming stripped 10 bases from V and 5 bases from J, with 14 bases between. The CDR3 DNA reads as TGTGCCACCCCCAAGACATTGGAGACCCAGTACTTC. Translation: CATPKTLETQYF.

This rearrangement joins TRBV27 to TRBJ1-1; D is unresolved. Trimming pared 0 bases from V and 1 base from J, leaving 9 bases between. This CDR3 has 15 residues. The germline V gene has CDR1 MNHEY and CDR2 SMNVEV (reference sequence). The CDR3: CASSLSGSPNTEAFF. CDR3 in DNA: TGTGCCAGCAGTTTATCTGGGAGTCCGAACACTGAAGCTTTCTTT.

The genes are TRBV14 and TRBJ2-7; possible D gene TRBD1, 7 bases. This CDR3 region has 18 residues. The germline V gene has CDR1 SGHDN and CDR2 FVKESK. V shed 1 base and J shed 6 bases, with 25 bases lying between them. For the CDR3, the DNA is TGTGCCAGCAGCCAAGGACCCGGTGGAGACTCAGGGGGACTCGAGCAGTACTTC. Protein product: CASSQGPGGDSGGLEQYF.

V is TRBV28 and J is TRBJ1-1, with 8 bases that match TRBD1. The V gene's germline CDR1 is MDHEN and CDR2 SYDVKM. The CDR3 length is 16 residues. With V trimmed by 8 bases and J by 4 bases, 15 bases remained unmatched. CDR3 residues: CASRSDDSGGFTEAFF. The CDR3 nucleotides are TGTGCCAGCCGTAGTGATGATTCAGGGGGCTTCACTGAAGCTTTCTTT.

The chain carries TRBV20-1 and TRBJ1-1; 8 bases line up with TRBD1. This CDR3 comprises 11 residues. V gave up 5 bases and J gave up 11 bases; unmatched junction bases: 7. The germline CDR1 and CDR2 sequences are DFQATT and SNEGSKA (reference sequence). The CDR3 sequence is CSAVEDREAFF. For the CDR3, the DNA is TGCAGTGCTGTGGAGGACAGGGAGGCTTTCTTT.

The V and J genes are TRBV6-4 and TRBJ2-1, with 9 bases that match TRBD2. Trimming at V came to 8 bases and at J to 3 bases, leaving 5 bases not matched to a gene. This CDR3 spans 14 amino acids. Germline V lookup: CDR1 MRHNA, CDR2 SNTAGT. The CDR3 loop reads CASASGADYNEQFF. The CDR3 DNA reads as TGTGCCAGCGCTAGCGGGGCCGACTACAATGAGCAGTTCTTC.

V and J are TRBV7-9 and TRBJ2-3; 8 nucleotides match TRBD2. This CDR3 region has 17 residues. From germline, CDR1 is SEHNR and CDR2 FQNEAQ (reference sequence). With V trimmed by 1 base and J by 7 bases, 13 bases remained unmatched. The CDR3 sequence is CASSLGGIAGYSNTQYF. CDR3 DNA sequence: TGTGCCAGCAGCTTAGGAGGGATAGCGGGGTATTCGAATACGCAGTATTTT.

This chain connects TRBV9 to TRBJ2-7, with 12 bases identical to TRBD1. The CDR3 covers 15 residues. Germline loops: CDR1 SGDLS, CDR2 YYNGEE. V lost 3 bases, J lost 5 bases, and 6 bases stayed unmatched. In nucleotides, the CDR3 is TGTGCCAGCAGCGCCTGGGACAGGGGGCGAGACGAGCAGTACTTC. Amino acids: CASSAWDRGRDEQYF.

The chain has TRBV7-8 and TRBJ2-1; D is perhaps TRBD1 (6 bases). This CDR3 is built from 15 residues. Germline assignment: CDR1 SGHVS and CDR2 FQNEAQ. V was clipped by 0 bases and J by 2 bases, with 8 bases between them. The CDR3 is CASSLARTAYNEQFF. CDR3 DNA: TGTGCCAGCAGCTTAGCTCGGACAGCCTACAATGAGCAGTTCTTC.

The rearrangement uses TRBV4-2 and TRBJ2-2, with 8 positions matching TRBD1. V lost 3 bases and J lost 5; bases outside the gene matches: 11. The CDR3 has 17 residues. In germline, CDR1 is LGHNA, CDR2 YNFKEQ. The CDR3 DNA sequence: TGTGCCAGCAGCCAGGACCCCAGGGGGCAGGGGACCGGGGAGCTGTTTTTT. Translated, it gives CASSQDPRGQGTGELFF.

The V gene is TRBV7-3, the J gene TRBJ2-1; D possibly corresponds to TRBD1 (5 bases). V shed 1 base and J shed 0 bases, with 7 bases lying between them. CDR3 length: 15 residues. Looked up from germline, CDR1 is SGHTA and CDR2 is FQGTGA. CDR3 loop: CASSLMQGSYNEQFF. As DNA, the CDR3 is TGTGCCAGCAGCTTAATGCAGGGCTCCTACAATGAGCAGTTCTTC.

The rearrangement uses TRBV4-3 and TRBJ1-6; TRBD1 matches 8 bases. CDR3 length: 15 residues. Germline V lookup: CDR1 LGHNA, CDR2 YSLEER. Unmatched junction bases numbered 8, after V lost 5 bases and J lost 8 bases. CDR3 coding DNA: TGCGCCAGCAGCACCCGGACAGGGATATATTCACCCCTCCACTTT. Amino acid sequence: CASSTRTGIYSPLHF.

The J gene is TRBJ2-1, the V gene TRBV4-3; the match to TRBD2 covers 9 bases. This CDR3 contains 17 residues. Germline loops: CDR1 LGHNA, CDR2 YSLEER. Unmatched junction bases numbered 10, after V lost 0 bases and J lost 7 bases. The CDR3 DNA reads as TGCGCCAGCAGCCAAGACGGCGGGCGGGGGGGCCAGAATGAGCAGTTCTTC. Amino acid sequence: CASSQDGGRGGQNEQFF.

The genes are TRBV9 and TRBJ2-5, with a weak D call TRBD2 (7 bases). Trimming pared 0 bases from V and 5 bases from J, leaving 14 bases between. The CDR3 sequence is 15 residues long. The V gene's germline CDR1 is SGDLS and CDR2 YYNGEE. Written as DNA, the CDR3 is TGTGCCAGCAGCGTAGAAGGGGGGGAGAAGGAGACCCAGTACTTC. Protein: CASSVEGGEKETQYF.